Each of the 14 T cell receptor beta chains below was sequenced from the same sample in a study of cytomegalovirus exposure and HLA in healthy donors. Data came from immunoSEQ multiplex PCR; TCRdb stores just in-frame clones and leaves some out. Among 59,000 or so clones listed, roughly 89% were seen once. Sequencing used PBMCs. Source of these receptors: a woman younger than 30 in good health and CMV-seronegative.

CDR3 loop: CASSLSYASGGTTYNEQFF. The CDR3 DNA sequence: TGTGCCAGCAGTTTATCCTACGCTAGCGGGGGGACGACCTACAATGAGCAGTTCTTC. The J gene is TRBJ2-1, the V gene TRBV27; TRBD2 matches at 11 bases. The CDR3 spans 19 residues. With V trimmed by 0 bases and J by 2 bases, 9 bases remained unmatched. Germline values: CDR1 MNHEY, CDR2 SMNVEV (reference sequence).

The rearrangement uses TRBV5-4 and TRBJ2-6; D gene uncertain. The CDR3 length is 15 residues. The germline V gene encodes CDR1 SGHNT and CDR2 YYREEE (reference sequence). V was pared by 4 bases and J by 0 bases, with 8 bases between. In nucleotides, the CDR3 is TGTGCCAGCAGCCTCCCGGGCTCTGGGGCCAACGTCCTGACTTTC. Protein: CASSLPGSGANVLTF.

The chain recombines TRBV29-1 with TRBJ2-1, with 8 nucleotides matching TRBD1. CDR3 length: 15 residues. J lost 0 bases, V lost 3 bases, and 4 bases had no gene match. CDR1 is SQVTM, CDR2 ANQGSEA, per germline. CDR3 DNA sequence: TGCAGCGTTGATAACAGGGGGAGCTCCTACAATGAGCAGTTCTTC. Translated: CSVDNRGSSYNEQFF.

This chain joins TRBV6-5 and TRBJ1-2, with 9 nucleotides matching TRBD1. Germline V CDR1 and CDR2: MNHEY, SVGAGI. V lost 5 bases to trimming and J lost 4 bases; unmatched junction nucleotides: 8. This CDR3 is 15 amino acids long. The CDR3 sequence: CASSNGQGRGYGYTF. CDR3 nucleotide sequence: TGTGCCAGCAGTAATGGACAGGGGAGAGGCTATGGCTACACCTTC.

This chain joins TRBV30 and TRBJ1-2; 7 bases fit TRBD1. The CDR3 runs to 14 residues. The germline V gene encodes CDR1 GTSNPN and CDR2 SVGIG (reference sequence). J gave up 3 bases and V 1 base, and 5 bases lay outside the gene matches. This CDR3 is CAWSELTGYYGYTF. DNA of the CDR3: TGTGCCTGGAGTGAATTGACAGGGTACTATGGCTACACCTTC.

J is TRBJ2-7 and V is TRBV7-9; TRBD1 matches 10 bases. The germline gives CDR1 SEHNR, CDR2 FQNEAQ (reference sequence). CDR3 size: 16 residues. V dropped 1 base and J dropped 3; count of bases not matched to a gene: 6. CDR3 region: CASSLGGTGAFYEQYF. In DNA form, the CDR3 reads TGTGCCAGCAGCTTAGGTGGGACAGGGGCCTTCTACGAGCAGTACTTC.

The chain links TRBV6-6 to TRBJ2-4; no firm D call. Germline V gene lookup returns CDR1 MNHNY and CDR2 SVGAGI (reference sequence). The CDR3 extends over 15 amino acids. V was shortened by 0 bases and J by 5 bases, with 11 bases between the two germline ends. CDR3 coding DNA: TGTGCCAGCAGTTACTCGCAACAGAATCAAAACATTCAGTACTTC. Translating gives CASSYSQQNQNIQYF.

The chain couples TRBV5-1 to TRBJ2-5, with 12 nucleotides matching TRBD2. The CDR3 length is 13 residues. Germline-derived CDR1 and CDR2 are SGHRS and YFSETQ. The V and J ends lost 4 bases and 10 bases, in that order; junction bases with no gene match: 5. In DNA form, the CDR3 reads TGCGCCAGCAGCCGGACTAGCGGGGAGGGCCAGTACTTC. It encodes CASSRTSGEGQYF.

The CDR3 spells CASGQSLSGTTNTEAFF. Written as DNA, the CDR3 is TGTGCTAGTGGTCAATCCCTCTCGGGGACAACGAACACTGAAGCTTTCTTT. The V gene is TRBV12-5, the J gene TRBJ1-1; D perhaps matches TRBD1 (6 bases). The CDR3 length is 17 residues. Germline CDR1 is LGHNT and CDR2 is FRNRAP. The germline V and J ends were trimmed by 5 bases and 1 base, with 20 bases remaining between them.

The chain is built from TRBV27 and TRBJ2-5; 7 nucleotides agree with TRBD1. The V segment lost 3 bases and the J segment 5 bases; nucleotides outside the gene matches: 6. The CDR3 consists of 14 residues. Looked up from germline, CDR1 is MNHEY and CDR2 is SMNVEV (reference sequence). CDR3 amino acids: CASSLAYRGETQYF. DNA of the CDR3: TGTGCCAGCAGTTTGGCTTACAGGGGTGAGACCCAGTACTTC.

Here the CDR3 DNA reads TGCGCCAGCGCTGGGGGGGGCCTATACAATGAGCAGTTCTTC. Translation gives CASAGGGLYNEQFF. The chain couples TRBV5-1 to TRBJ2-1; maybe TRBD2 (7 bases). Germline CDR1 and CDR2: SGHRS and YFSETQ. This CDR3 spans 14 amino acids. V lost 7 bases to trimming and J lost 4 bases, with 15 bases between them.

The chain recombines TRBV28 with TRBJ2-1, with 10 bases identical to TRBD1. Per germline, CDR1 MDHEN and CDR2 SYDVKM. The V and J ends lost 6 bases and 0 bases, in that order; junction bases with no gene match: 5. The CDR3 totals 16 residues. The CDR3 is CASRGQGSSSYNEQFF. CDR3 nucleotides: TGTGCCAGCAGGGGACAGGGGTCAAGCTCCTACAATGAGCAGTTCTTC. Full variable domain (outside the CDR3, taken from reference TRBV28 and TRBJ2-1): DVKVTQSSRYLVKRTGEKVFLECVQDMDHENMFWYRQDPGLGLRLIYFSYDVKMKEKGDIPEGYSVSREKKERFSLILESASTNQTSMYLCASRGQGSSSYNEQFFGPGTRLTVL.

This clone has a handful of counts. J is TRBJ1-5 and V is TRBV19; 7 bases align to TRBD1. The CDR3 runs to 14 residues. Germline trimming cut 8 bases from V and 4 bases from J; bases unmatched to any gene: 8. Germline V lookup: CDR1 LNHDA, CDR2 SQIVND (reference sequence). The DNA of the CDR3 is TGTGCCAGTCTAGGAGGGGGCGAAAATCAGCCCCAGCATTTT. It is translated as CASLGGGENQPQHF. The full variable domain, rest sourced from reference TRBV19 and TRBJ1-5, is DGGITQSPKYLFRKEGQNVTLSCEQNLNHDAMYWYRQDPGQGLRLIYYSQIVNDFQKGDIAEGYSVSREKKESFPLTVTSAQKNPTAFYLCASLGGGENQPQHFGDGTRLSIL.

A single count supports this clone. CDR3 bases: TGTGCCAGCAGCCCACTAGCGGGAGACTACGAGCAGTACTTC. Its translation is CASSPLAGDYEQYF. J is TRBJ2-7 and V is TRBV6-5; TRBD2 matches at 11 bases. With 6 bases clipped from V and 3 bases from J, the junction kept 4 bases outside the gene matches. The CDR3 runs 14 residues. Germline V gene data show CDR1 as MNHEY and CDR2 as SVGAGI.